The clone carrying this T cell receptor (beta chain) has just a few counts. Its antigen is not known. Looked up from germline, CDR1 is DFQATT and CDR2 is SNEGSKA (reference sequence). Trimming shortened V by 2 bases and J by 4 bases, and 12 bases separated the two germline ends. The CDR3 consists of 14 residues. This specimen belongs to a study of T cells after yellow fever vaccination. Study conclusions and caveats: The study re-detected most primary-vaccination clones after the booster (96% CD4, roughly 85% CD8).

Template switching with 5'RACE generated the TCR cDNA and added a universal primer site and UMIs. TCRdb reprocessed the 5' RACE reads via MiXCR and lists one record per CDR3 protein. This table has 55,000 to 70,000 distinct CDR3 sequences, about 6% appearing once. This receptor was obtained from a young man who received the YFV17D yellow fever vaccine. The V call is TRBV20-1, the J call TRBJ1-5; D is unclear. This specimen was CD8+ T cells sorted from PBMCs, taken approximately 47 days after the first yellow fever vaccination. CDR3 region: CSARMAVGNQPQHF. The CDR3 region has the DNA TGCAGTGCTAGAATGGCAGTCGGTAATCAGCCCCAGCATTTT.